Shown below are 9 T cell receptor beta chains from a single sample sequenced in a study of blood T cell repertoires in COVID-19. Assay used: immunoSEQ multiplex PCR; TCRdb lists only in-frame clones, some missing. The sample includes 25,000 to 40,000 clones, roughly 90% of them seen just once. The sample was peripheral blood. These receptors were taken from a human donor with active COVID-19. The donor label of this sample is uncertain.

A single count supports this clone. The chain couples TRBV7-9 to TRBJ2-5; 8 bases are a match to TRBD1. Germline V gene lookup returns CDR1 SEHNR and CDR2 FQNEAQ (reference sequence). The V and J ends lost 4 bases and 4 bases, in that order; junction bases with no gene match: 5. CDR3 length: 14 residues. The CDR3 bases are TGTGCCAGCAGCTCTCCAGGGGGCCCAGAGACCCAGTACTTC. It codes for CASSSPGGPETQYF.

The J gene is TRBJ2-7, the V gene TRBV6-5; 7 nucleotides agree with TRBD1. The CDR3 covers 15 residues. The J segment lost 3 bases and the V segment lost 2 bases, leaving 7 bases of the junction unmatched. Germline V gives CDR1 MNHEY, CDR2 SVGAGI. The CDR3 sequence is CASSYRTGRVYEQYF. In nucleotides, the CDR3 is TGTGCCAGCAGTTACAGGACAGGTAGAGTCTACGAGCAGTACTTC.

J is TRBJ1-2 and V is TRBV6-2 or TRBV6-3; D may be TRBD1 (5 bases). The length of the CDR3 is 15 residues. The germline CDR1 and CDR2 sequences are MNHEY and SVGEGT. V was cut by 0 bases and J by 8 bases, with 16 bases left in between. The CDR3 region is CASSYSQGVSRGYTF. The DNA for the CDR3 is TGTGCCAGCAGTTACTCCCAGGGTGTGAGCCGGGGCTACACCTTC.

The rearrangement joins TRBV4-1 to TRBJ1-1, with D hard to call. In germline, CDR1 is MGHRA, CDR2 YSYEKL. V lost 4 bases and J lost 3, with 15 bases in between. The CDR3 spans 15 residues. The CDR3 sequence is CASSPGATGDTEAFF. In nucleotides, the CDR3 is TGCGCCAGCAGCCCCGGCGCTACCGGGGACACTGAAGCTTTCTTT.

The chain joins TRBV7-8 to TRBJ2-4; 8 bases are shared with TRBD2. Per the germline V gene, CDR1 is SGHVS and CDR2 is FQNEAQ. Losses at the gene ends were 2 bases for V and 7 bases for J; bases not matched to a gene: 7. The CDR3 contains 15 residues. CDR3 nucleotides: TGTGCCAGCAGCTTACCATCCGGGACTAGGAACATTCAGTACTTC. This gives the protein CASSLPSGTRNIQYF.

The gene calls are TRBV7-2 and TRBJ1-6; 7 nucleotides match TRBD1. Germline lookup yields CDR1 SGHTA and CDR2 FQGNSA. V lost 6 bases and J lost 6; bases outside the gene matches: 11. The CDR3 extends over 16 amino acids. The DNA for the CDR3 is TGTGCCAGCAGGCCGACGCGACAGGGAGCTAATTCACCCCTCCACTTT. Translated: CASRPTRQGANSPLHF.

The chain is built from TRBV19 and TRBJ2-1, with TRBD2 matching over 9 bases. The CDR3 is 17 amino acids. CDR1 is LNHDA, CDR2 SQIVND, per germline (reference sequence). V lost 3 bases and J lost 4; bases outside the gene matches: 10. CDR3 sequence: CASSIFERGALYNEQFF. DNA for the CDR3: TGTGCCAGTAGTATTTTTGAGCGGGGGGCCTTATACAATGAGCAGTTCTTC.

V usage is TRBV18 and J usage is TRBJ1-5; D is ambiguous. Looked up from germline, CDR1 is KGHSH and CDR2 is LQKENI. The V gene lost 1 base and the J gene lost 0 bases, with 10 bases spanning the gap. The CDR3 runs to 16 residues. This CDR3 is CASSPLPLNSNQPQHF. DNA of the CDR3: TGTGCCAGCTCACCACTTCCCCTAAATAGCAATCAGCCCCAGCATTTT.

The V call is TRBV7-8, the J call TRBJ1-1; D gene unclear. The V end lost 3 bases, the J end lost 0 bases, and 8 bases lay between the germline ends. CDR3 size: 14 residues. The germline V gene has CDR1 SGHVS and CDR2 FQNEAQ. CDR3 region: CASSFLSLNTEAFF. The CDR3 DNA is TGTGCCAGCAGCTTCTTGTCTTTGAACACTGAAGCTTTCTTT.